The rows below give T cell receptor beta chains drawn from one sample of a study of graft-versus-host responses after intestinal transplantation. Repertoires were generated with immunoSEQ multiplex PCR, while TCRdb's copy carries only in-frame clones and drops some. Of 98,000 or so clones listed, roughly 83% are singletons. The sample in question was PBMCs, obtained 255 days after intestinal transplant. Receptors were obtained from a human patient who received an intestinal transplant, so some T cells may come from the graft donor. Each CDR3 is given with its conserved first and last residue. The D gene is left open where the match is weak. The listing skips clone size in some rows; elsewhere it reads once, few, many or a size class.

J gene	D gene	clone size	V gene	CDR3 protein	CDR3 DNA
TRBJ2-1	TRBD1	-	TRBV30	CAWQGALLNEQFF	TGTGCCTGGCAGGGGGCCCTATTAAATGAGCAGTTCTTC
TRBJ1-4	-	-	TRBV6-1	CASRGGVDEKLFF	TGTGCCAGCAGGGGAGGGGTGGATGAAAAACTGTTTTTT
TRBJ2-7	-	-	TRBV5-1	CASRKPGDTYEQYF	TGCGCCAGCAGAAAGCCAGGGGATACCTACGAGCAGTACTTC
TRBJ2-1	TRBD2	-	TRBV4-1	CASSQGLAGVQQFF	TGCGCCAGCAGCCAGGGACTAGCGGGGGTTCAGCAGTTCTTC
TRBJ1-2	-	-	TRBV12-2	CASRHLGPWRYYGYTF	TGTGCAAGTCGCCACCTCGGCCCCTGGCGGTACTATGGCTACACCTTC
TRBJ2-7	-	-	TRBV6-4	CASRGLAGPNRDRSSYEQYF	TGTGCCAGCAGAGGACTCGCGGGACCAAACAGGGACAGAAGCTCCTACGAGCAGTACTTC
TRBJ2-3	TRBD1	-	TRBV7-3	CASSSTGVDTQYF	TGTGCCAGCAGCTCGACAGGGGTAGATACGCAGTATTTT
TRBJ2-7	-	-	TRBV15	CATSRVQGPYEQYF	TGTGCCACCAGCAGAGTCCAGGGCCCCTACGAGCAGTACTTC
TRBJ2-6	TRBD1	once	TRBV27	CASSLRQGSIPGANVLTF	TGTGCCAGCAGTCTCCGACAGGGTTCCATCCCTGGGGCCAACGTCCTGACTTTC
TRBJ1-2	-	-	TRBV7-9	CASSFGSFYGYTF	TGTGCCAGCAGCTTCGGCAGTTTCTATGGCTACACCTTC
TRBJ1-2	-	-	TRBV21-1	CAWAEGPSYGYTF	TGTGCCTGGGCGGAGGGGCCTTCCTATGGCTACACCTTC
TRBJ2-5	-	-	TRBV5-1	CASSLDSSQETQYF	TGCGCCAGCAGCTTGGACAGCTCTCAAGAGACCCAGTACTTC
TRBJ2-2	TRBD2	-	TRBV4-1	CASSQGAGLAGGTGELFF	TGCGCCAGCAGCCAAGGGGCGGGACTAGCGGGGGGGACCGGGGAGCTGTTTTTT
TRBJ2-2	-	once	TRBV29-1	CSVEYYTGELFF	TGCAGCGTCGAATACTACACCGGGGAGCTGTTTTTT
TRBJ1-6	TRBD1	-	TRBV5-1	CASSLGGTGDSPLHF	TGCGCCAGCAGCTTGGGAGGGACAGGGGACTCACCCCTCCACTTT
TRBJ1-5	-	-	TRBV6-1	CASSEGFGRTSNQPQHF	TGTGCCAGCAGTGAAGGCTTTGGCCGTACGAGCAATCAGCCCCAGCATTTT
TRBJ2-7	TRBD2	-	TRBV9	CASSVDAGDNEQYF	TGTGCCAGCAGCGTGGACGCGGGAGACAACGAGCAGTACTTC
TRBJ1-6	-	-	TRBV4-1	CASSQEKSRTNNSPLHF	TGCGCCAGCAGCCAAGAAAAGAGTAGGACCAATAATTCACCCCTCCACTTT
TRBJ2-1	-	-	TRBV10-3	CAISESPQHNEQFF	TGTGCCATCAGTGAGTCGCCACAACACAATGAGCAGTTCTTC
TRBJ2-1	TRBD1	-	TRBV29-1	CSARLTGNEQFF	TGCAGCGCCCGCTTGACAGGGAATGAGCAGTTCTTC
TRBJ2-5	TRBD1	-	TRBV9	CASSVTGGAMETQYF	TGTGCCAGCAGCGTGACAGGGGGCGCGATGGAGACCCAGTACTTC
TRBJ2-6	TRBD1	-	TRBV19	CASSRVGGTGTSGANVLTF	TGTGCCAGTAGTCGGGTGGGTGGGACAGGGACTTCTGGGGCCAACGTCCTGACTTTC
TRBJ1-5	-	-	TRBV6-5	CASSIEPAQPQHF	TGTGCCAGCAGTATTGAACCTGCTCAGCCCCAGCATTTT
TRBJ1-2	-	-	TRBV28	CASSFSAYGYTF	TGTGCCAGCAGTTTTTCCGCCTATGGCTACACCTTC
TRBJ2-1	-	-	TRBV29-1	CSAAPGHEQFF	TGCAGCGCCGCACCCGGTCATGAGCAGTTCTTC
TRBJ2-2	-	-	TRBV7-3	CASSFGAPGTGELFF	TGTGCCAGCAGCTTTGGGGCCCCGGGCACCGGGGAGCTGTTTTTT
TRBJ2-5	TRBD1	-	TRBV10-1	CASSGDRGETQYF	TGCGCCAGCAGTGGGGACAGGGGAGAGACCCAGTACTTC
TRBJ2-2	-	-	TRBV11-2	CASSLGQSNTGELFF	TGTGCCAGCAGCTTAGGACAGTCGAACACCGGGGAGCTGTTTTTT
TRBJ2-7	-	-	TRBV28	CASSFNQVHEQYF	TGTGCCAGCAGTTTTAACCAGGTCCACGAGCAGTACTTC
TRBJ2-1	-	-	TRBV15	CATSRDPPAGTTGQFF	TGTGCCACCAGCAGAGATCCCCCCGCCGGGACAACGGGGCAGTTCTTC
TRBJ2-7	TRBD1	-	TRBV2	CASSAQAQGVFYEQYF	TGTGCCAGCAGTGCCCAGGCACAGGGGGTTTTCTACGAGCAGTACTTC
TRBJ1-4	-	-	TRBV6-1	CASSEATSPDEKLFF	TGTGCCAGCAGTGAAGCGACTTCCCCGGATGAAAAACTGTTTTTT
TRBJ2-7	TRBD1	-	TRBV18	CASSPPGRQGYEQYF	TGTGCCAGCTCTCCCCCCGGGAGACAGGGGTACGAGCAGTACTTC
TRBJ1-2	-	-	TRBV6-1	CASLRTESYGYTF	TGTGCCAGCCTAAGGACAGAATCCTATGGCTACACCTTC
TRBJ1-5	-	-	TRBV4-1	CASSAEGYYQPQHF	TGCGCCAGCAGCGCGGAGGGTTATTATCAGCCCCAGCATTTT
TRBJ1-2	TRBD1	once	TRBV5-3	CARRPDRANYGYTF	TGTGCCAGAAGACCGGACAGGGCTAACTATGGCTACACCTTC
TRBJ2-1	-	few	TRBV6-4	CASSDSGSGQQFF	TGTGCCAGCAGTGACTCGGGTAGCGGACAGCAGTTCTTC
TRBJ1-3	TRBD1	-	TRBV7-9	CASSLVGTVPGNTIYF	TGTGCCAGCAGCTTAGTTGGGACAGTCCCTGGAAACACCATATATTTT
TRBJ2-3	-	-	TRBV7-9	CASSFGSGATDTQYF	TGTGCCAGCAGTTTCGGGTCGGGGGCCACAGATACGCAGTATTTT
TRBJ1-1	-	-	TRBV7-9	CASRGGSSNTEAFF	TGTGCCAGCAGGGGAGGGAGTTCAAACACTGAAGCTTTCTTT
TRBJ2-7	-	few	TRBV6-6	CASGINTEGGEQYF	TGTGCCAGCGGAATAAATACAGAGGGGGGGGAGCAGTACTTC
TRBJ2-1	-	-	TRBV29-1	CSVVGGSYNEQFF	TGCAGCGTAGTGGGGGGCTCCTACAATGAGCAGTTCTTC
TRBJ2-1	TRBD2	-	TRBV6-4	CASSPSGGASNEQFF	TGTGCCAGCAGCCCGAGCGGGGGGGCCTCCAATGAGCAGTTCTTC
TRBJ2-7	-	-	TRBV25-1	CASSVEGLSYEQYF	TGTGCCAGCAGTGTCGAGGGACTGTCCTACGAGCAGTACTTC
TRBJ2-7	TRBD1	-	TRBV6-1	CASTHTGTGSYEQYF	TGTGCCAGCACCCACACCGGGACAGGGTCCTACGAGCAGTACTTC
TRBJ1-3	-	-	TRBV7-2	CASSLQGSSGNTIYF	TGTGCCAGCAGCTTACAGGGTAGTTCTGGAAACACCATATATTTT
TRBJ1-2	-	once	TRBV27	CASRGTGTSRGYTF	TGTGCCAGCAGGGGAACCGGGACATCCAGAGGCTACACCTTC
TRBJ1-2	-	-	TRBV6-1	CASRPFRGDYGYTF	TGTGCCAGCAGACCATTCCGGGGCGACTATGGCTACACCTTC
TRBJ2-1	-	once	TRBV6-5	CASSYSRVSYNEQFF	TGTGCCAGCAGTTACTCCAGGGTCTCCTACAATGAGCAGTTCTTC
TRBJ1-3	TRBD1	-	TRBV10-2	CASRDPRKPGTGPGNTIYF	TGCGCCAGCAGGGACCCGCGAAAACCCGGGACAGGGCCTGGAAACACCATATATTTT
TRBJ2-7	TRBD1	few	TRBV6-5	CASSDREVNEQYF	TGTGCCAGTTCGGACAGGGAGGTCAACGAGCAGTACTTC
TRBJ2-7	-	few	TRBV2	CASSEGEQYF	TGTGCCAGCAGTGAGGGGGAGCAGTACTTC
TRBJ2-1	-	-	TRBV27	CASRYRAPYNEQFF	TGTGCCAGCAGGTACCGGGCCCCCTACAATGAGCAGTTCTTC
TRBJ2-3	TRBD2	-	TRBV27	CASSWTSGSDTQYF	TGTGCCAGCAGTTGGACTAGCGGGTCAGATACGCAGTATTTT